The sequence of this T cell receptor (beta chain) was determined in a study of T cell repertoires in cytomegalovirus infection. TCRdb independently ran MiXCR on the reads; one entry per CDR3 protein. This table has 50,000 to 65,000 distinct CDR3 sequences, around 18% appearing once. Germline CDR1 is SEHNR and CDR2 is FQNEAQ (reference sequence). Trimming removed 5 bases from V and 2 bases from J, with 8 bases in between. This CDR3 contains 13 residues. Note on this clonotype: What it binds is not known.

The receptor was isolated from a human donor in good health (CMV status not recorded). Some clones in this sample may be carry-over from other donors' samples. The chain carries TRBV7-9 and TRBJ2-3; D is unresolved. The sample was CD8+ T cells from cultured PBMCs, taken from culture after CMV antigen stimulation. The CDR3 loop is CASSTPITDTQYF. CDR3 in DNA: TGTGCCAGCAGCACGCCGATCACAGATACGCAGTATTTT. The complete variable domain, with remaining parts taken from reference TRBV7-9 and TRBJ2-3, reads DTGVSQNPRHKITKRGQNVTFRCDPISEHNRLYWYRQTLGQGPEFLTYFQNEAQLEKSRLLSDRFSAERPKGSFSTLEIQRTEQGDSAMYLCASSTPITDTQYFGPGTRLTVL.